The 13 T cell receptor beta chains in this list originate from one sample, sequenced in a study of blood T cell repertoires in COVID-19. Sequenced by immunoSEQ multiplex PCR; TCRdb stores in-frame clones only, minus some. The sample yields under 75,000 clones, more than 70% seen once. The specimen sequenced was peripheral blood. The receptors were sampled from a man between 60 and 75 years old with acute or convalescent COVID-19.

The chain combines TRBV6-5 with TRBJ1-1; TRBD1 might be the D (6 bases). Trimming stripped 3 bases from V and 5 bases from J, with 16 bases between. The CDR3 extends over 15 amino acids. Germline V gives CDR1 MNHEY, CDR2 SVGAGI. The CDR3 DNA reads as TGTGCCAGCAGTTATCTAGGGGGAAGACGGACTGAAGCTTTCTTT. It specifies CASSYLGGRRTEAFF.

This sequence joins TRBV28 and TRBJ1-4; TRBD1 agrees at 9 bases. Germline-derived CDR1 and CDR2 are MDHEN and SYDVKM. V lost 5 bases to trimming and J lost 10 bases; unmatched junction nucleotides: 5. The CDR3 is 13 amino acids. CDR3 loop: CASSADRGGKLFF. As DNA, the CDR3 is TGTGCCAGCAGTGCGGACAGGGGCGGAAAACTGTTTTTT.

This clone showed up many times. The gene calls are TRBV4-1 and TRBJ2-1; D unresolved. The CDR3 runs to 13 residues. CDR1 MGHRA and CDR2 YSYEKL come from the germline V gene. The V gene lost 5 bases and the J gene lost 8 bases, with 13 bases spanning the gap. The DNA of the CDR3 is TGCGCCAGCAGCTTAGATCCTAATCATGAGCAGTTCTTC. Translation: CASSLDPNHEQFF.

The CDR3 DNA reads TGTGCCAGCAGTTTATTCCAGGGGGCGAACACCGGGGAGCTGTTTTTT. Its protein is CASSLFQGANTGELFF. The chain couples TRBV28 to TRBJ2-2; 7 bases map to TRBD1. Losses at the gene ends were 1 base for V and 0 bases for J; bases not matched to a gene: 2. The CDR3 runs to 16 residues. In germline, CDR1 is MDHEN, CDR2 SYDVKM.

The chain is built from TRBV6-1 and TRBJ2-2; possibly TRBD2 for D (6 bases). Per the germline V gene, CDR1 is MNHNS and CDR2 is SASEGT. This CDR3 contains 15 residues. Trimming shortened V by 1 base and J by 4 bases, and 10 bases separated the two germline ends. The CDR3 sequence is CASSEGGDLTGELFF. DNA for the CDR3: TGTGCCAGCAGTGAAGGGGGGGACCTCACCGGGGAGCTGTTTTTT.

The V and J genes are TRBV7-8 and TRBJ2-2; TRBD2 aligns across 9 bases. The V gene end was trimmed by 2 bases and the J gene end by 2 bases; junction bases not matched to a gene: 3. The CDR3 length is 16 residues. The germline CDR1 and CDR2 sequences are SGHVS and FQNEAQ. CDR3: CASSLILAGNTGELFF. CDR3 sequence (DNA): TGTGCCAGCAGCTTAATCCTAGCGGGAAACACCGGGGAGCTGTTTTTT.

The chain employs TRBV5-6 and TRBJ1-3, with D unresolved. Germline lookup yields CDR1 SGHDT and CDR2 YYEEEE. The ends were cut back, 4 bases at V and 2 bases at J, with 13 bases in the middle. This CDR3 comprises 15 residues. The CDR3 loop reads CASSPNPGTGNTIYF. The CDR3 coding sequence is TGTGCCAGCAGCCCCAATCCCGGGACTGGAAACACCATATATTTT.

The V gene is TRBV7-3, the J gene TRBJ2-5, with 9 bases lining up with TRBD2. Germline V gene sequence: CDR1 SGHTA, CDR2 FQGTGA. J lost 5 bases, V lost 5 bases, and 6 bases had no gene match. This CDR3 contains 14 residues. The CDR3 here is CASSPLAGAETQYF. In nucleotides, the CDR3 is TGTGCCAGCAGCCCGTTAGCGGGGGCGGAGACCCAGTACTTC.

The V call is TRBV5-4, the J call TRBJ2-6; D possibly corresponds to TRBD2 (5 bases). Trimming pared 1 base from V and 2 bases from J, leaving 10 bases between. Germline CDR1 and CDR2: SGHNT and YYREEE (reference sequence). The CDR3 loop spans 16 amino acids. This CDR3 reads CASSLSGGTGANVLTF. CDR3 coding DNA: TGTGCCAGCAGCTTGTCAGGAGGTACTGGGGCCAACGTCCTGACTTTC. Filled out from reference TRBV5-4 and TRBJ2-6, the complete variable domain reads ETGVTQSPTHLIKTRGQQVTLRCSSQSGHNTVSWYQQALGQGPQFIFQYYREEENGRGNFPPRFSGLQFPNYSSELNVNALELDDSALYLCASSLSGGTGANVLTFGAGSRLTVL.

The J gene is TRBJ1-1, the V gene TRBV18, with TRBD1 as a possible D gene (6 bases). Germline V gene lookup returns CDR1 KGHSH and CDR2 LQKENI. V gave up 0 bases and J gave up 3 bases, with 11 bases separating them. This CDR3 has 15 amino acids. The CDR3 nucleotides are TGTGCCAGCTCACCACCGGTACAGGGCCACACTGAAGCTTTCTTT. Translated, it gives CASSPPVQGHTEAFF.

The rearrangement joins TRBV19 to TRBJ1-2, with a tentative D call TRBD1 (5 bases). Between the trimmed V and J ends, which lost 7 bases and 0 bases, there was a span of 9 bases. CDR1 and CDR2 from the germline V gene are LNHDA and SQIVND (reference sequence). The CDR3 runs to 13 residues. CDR3 nucleotide sequence: TGTGCCAGTATCAACAGGTCTAACTATGGCTACACCTTC. It codes for CASINRSNYGYTF.

The genes are TRBV28 and TRBJ2-5; 11 nucleotides line up with TRBD1. CDR3 length: 18 amino acids. Trimming removed 4 bases from V and 3 bases from J; junction bases left unmatched: 13. Germline V gene data show CDR1 as MDHEN and CDR2 as SYDVKM. CDR3 protein: CASSYPSDRGRTKETQYF. DNA for the CDR3: TGTGCCAGCAGTTATCCCTCGGACAGGGGGCGAACCAAAGAGACCCAGTACTTC.

The chain recombines TRBV5-1 with TRBJ2-5; possible D gene TRBD2, 6 bases. Looked up from germline, CDR1 is SGHRS and CDR2 is YFSETQ. The V and J ends lost 0 bases and 2 bases respectively, with 11 bases between them. The CDR3 contains 15 residues. This chain's CDR3 is CASSLVGGHQETQYF. DNA for the CDR3: TGCGCCAGCAGCTTGGTTGGAGGGCATCAAGAGACCCAGTACTTC. Full variable domain (outside the CDR3, taken from reference TRBV5-1 and TRBJ2-5): KAGVTQTPRYLIKTRGQQVTLSCSPISGHRSVSWYQQTPGQGLQFLFEYFSETQRNKGNFPGRFSGRQFSNSRSEMNVSTLELGDSALYLCASSLVGGHQETQYFGPGTRLLVL.